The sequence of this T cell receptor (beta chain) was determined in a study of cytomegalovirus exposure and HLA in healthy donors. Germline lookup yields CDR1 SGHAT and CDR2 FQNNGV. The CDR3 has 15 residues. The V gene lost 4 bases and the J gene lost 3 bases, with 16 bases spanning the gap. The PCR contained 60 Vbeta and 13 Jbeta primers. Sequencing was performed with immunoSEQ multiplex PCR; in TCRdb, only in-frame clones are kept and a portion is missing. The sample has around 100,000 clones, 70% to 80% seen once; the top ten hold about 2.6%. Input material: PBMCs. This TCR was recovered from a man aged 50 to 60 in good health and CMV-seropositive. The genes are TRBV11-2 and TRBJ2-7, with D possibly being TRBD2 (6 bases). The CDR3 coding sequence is TGTGCCAGCAGCTCTCCGGGACTGATGTACTACGAGCAGTACTTC. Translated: CASSSPGLMYYEQYF.